This TCR beta chain is drawn from a study of post-analysis software for immune sequencing data. Germline CDR1 and CDR2: KGHDR and SFDVKD. There are 16 residues in the CDR3. As to this clonotype: What it binds is not known.

Whole-study results and caveats: TRBV5-6, TRBV5-1 and TRBV20-1 were among four to six TRBV segments more frequent in patients than controls. Controls' normalized Chao1 diversity significantly exceeded that of multiple sclerosis patients.

Unique molecular identifiers were carried by the TCR beta cDNA libraries. Using its own MiXCR run on the PCR reads, TCRdb lists one record per CDR3 protein. Of 550,000 to 700,000 distinct CDR3 sequences in the sample, roughly 45% were seen once. V usage is TRBV24-1 and J usage is TRBJ2-7, with D possibly being TRBD2 (6 bases). The closer fit of TRBJ2-5 to the DNA end suggests the J call may be wrong. This TCR derives from a girl aged 5-17 years with multiple sclerosis. The sequenced material came from blood. The CDR3 DNA is TGTGCCACCAGTGATACGACGAAACTCGGGGGAGAGACCCAGTACTTC. Translating gives CATSDTTKLGGETQYF.